The 9 T cell receptor beta chains presented below share a single source sample, sequenced in a study of cytomegalovirus exposure and HLA in healthy donors. Here immunoSEQ multiplex PCR was the method, and the copy in TCRdb shows in-frame clones only, minus some. The table records 200,000 to 250,000 clones, over 70% of them present only once. The sequenced material came from PBMCs. The receptor source for this set is a woman aged 25 to 39 in good health and CMV-seropositive.

V gene TRBV7-8 combines with J gene TRBJ2-7; 9 bases line up with TRBD2. CDR3 length: 15 amino acids. The germline V gene has CDR1 SGHVS and CDR2 FQNEAQ. J lost 2 bases, V lost 1 base, and 3 bases had no gene match. The CDR3, as DNA: TGTGCCAGCAGCTTAGAGACTAGCGGCCCCTACGAGCAGTACTTC. This codes for CASSLETSGPYEQYF. The full variable domain, rest sourced from reference TRBV7-8 and TRBJ2-7, is GAGVSQSPRYKVAKRGQDVALRCDPISGHVSLFWYQQALGQGPEFLTYFQNEAQLDKSGLPSDRFFAERPEGSVSTLKIQRTQQEDSAVYLCASSLETSGPYEQYFGPGTRLTVT.

The chain carries TRBV28 and TRBJ1-2, with D possibly TRBD1 on 6 matching bases. The V end was cut by 6 bases, the J end by 3 bases, with 20 bases between. The germline gives CDR1 MDHEN, CDR2 SYDVKM. The CDR3 has 16 amino acids. CDR3 sequence: CASRENGRGAYYGYTF. In DNA form, the CDR3 reads TGTGCCAGCAGAGAGAATGGCAGGGGCGCCTACTATGGCTACACCTTC.

CDR3 nucleotide sequence: TGTGCCAGCAGCCCGACCCTCGGCTCGACTTACAATGAGCAGTTCTTC. Protein: CASSPTLGSTYNEQFF. This chain connects TRBV6-6 to TRBJ2-1; D remains unclear. Germline CDR1 and CDR2: MNHNY and SVGAGI (reference sequence). Trimming cost V 6 bases and J 4 bases, with 19 bases left between them. This CDR3 region has 16 residues.

The chain recombines TRBV18 with TRBJ1-2; 7 nucleotides line up with TRBD1. This CDR3 region has 13 residues. V dropped 5 bases and J dropped 3; count of bases not matched to a gene: 3. Germline V lookup: CDR1 KGHSH, CDR2 LQKENI. The CDR3 reads CASSFTGDYGYTF. In DNA, the CDR3 is TGTGCCAGCTCATTCACAGGGGACTATGGCTACACCTTC.

V and J are TRBV13 and TRBJ1-1, with a weak D call TRBD1 (6 bases). Germline V CDR1 and CDR2: PRHDT, FYEKMQ (reference sequence). With 5 bases removed from V and 0 bases from J, the gap between germline ends came to 10 bases. The CDR3 is 14 amino acids. The CDR3 DNA sequence: TGTGCCAGCAGCCGCAGGGGCATGAACACTGAAGCTTTCTTT. Residues: CASSRRGMNTEAFF.

This rearrangement joins TRBV4-2 to TRBJ2-4; 14 bases agree with TRBD2. The junction had 22 bases not matched to a gene; V was cut back by 0 bases and J by 6 bases. The CDR3 totals 23 residues. CDR1 and CDR2 from the germline V gene are LGHNA and YNFKEQ. The CDR3, as DNA: TGTGCCAGCAGCCAAGAGGCTCTAGACACCCGACTAGCGGGAGGGCCACAGGGAAACATTCAGTACTTC. It yields the protein CASSQEALDTRLAGGPQGNIQYF.

The chain couples TRBV28 to TRBJ2-7, with 10 bases identical to TRBD1. Germline loops: CDR1 MDHEN, CDR2 SYDVKM. With V trimmed by 6 bases and J by 3 bases, 2 bases remained unmatched. CDR3 length: 13 residues. For the CDR3, the DNA is TGTGCCAGCAGCAGGACAGGGGGCTACGAGCAGTACTTC. Protein: CASSRTGGYEQYF.

This clone came up a few times. The chain recombines TRBV13 with TRBJ1-5; D may be TRBD1 (5 bases). This CDR3 is built from 15 residues. Trimming removed 2 bases at V and 5 bases at J, with 13 bases between. The germline V gene encodes CDR1 PRHDT and CDR2 FYEKMQ (reference sequence). The CDR3 region has the DNA TGTGCCAGCAGCTTATCCGGGACCGGGGATCAGCCCCAGCATTTT. Translating gives CASSLSGTGDQPQHF.

The CDR3 is CASSPPLRRTDAMNTEAFF. The CDR3 DNA sequence: TGTGCCAGCAGCCCCCCCCTTCGCAGAACAGACGCGATGAACACTGAAGCTTTCTTT. This rearrangement joins TRBV14 to TRBJ1-1; no clear D. This CDR3 contains 19 residues. The germline V gene encodes CDR1 SGHDN and CDR2 FVKESK. Trimming left V 4 bases short and J 0 bases short, with 24 bases between. Supplemented by reference TRBV14 and TRBJ1-1, the full variable domain reads EAGVTQFPSHSVIEKGQTVTLRCDPISGHDNLYWYRRVMGKEIKFLLHFVKESKQDESGMPNNRFLAERTGGTYSTLKVQPAELEDSGVYFCASSPPLRRTDAMNTEAFFGQGTRLTVV.